This TCR beta chain was sequenced during a study of OX40 agonist ivuxolimab in advanced cancers. Study-level background: Subjects had a mean age of about 61 years, with a range of roughly 20 to 80; roughly 80% were male.

Worth noting for this clone: As yet, its antigen is unknown.

Produced via immunoSEQ multiplex PCR; TCRdb's table is partial and in-frame only. The data show 71,000 or so clones, more than 75% seen once. V shed 2 bases and J shed 5 bases, with 11 bases lying between them. The CDR3 contains 14 residues. CDR1 is WNHNN and CDR2 is SYGVQD in the germline V gene (reference sequence). Study results and caveats: The study found among the lowest clonal expansion in partial responders at 0.1-3.0 mg/kg. No antigen was identified for the clonally expanded peripheral T cells.

This chain joins TRBV10-1 and TRBJ2-3, with D tentatively TRBD1 (6 bases). This clonotype was sampled from an adult with an advanced solid tumor such as melanoma, head and neck, liver or kidney cancer. Here the sequenced sample was CD4+ or CD8+ T cells sorted from blood, taken in a trial of the OX40 agonist ivuxolimab. CDR3 region: CASSEGAGEDTQYF. DNA of the CDR3: TGCGCCAGCAGTGAGGGGGCAGGGGAAGATACGCAGTATTTT.